These 30 T cell receptor beta chains were sequenced from one sample in a study of CD4+ T cells in melanoma. The protocol was immunoSEQ multiplex PCR, while the TCRdb copy is restricted to in-frame clones and leaves out a portion. The table has 50,000 to 60,000 clones, about 70% seen once; the top ten hold 4.8%. The sample taken for sequencing was tumor tissue. The receptor set was obtained from a human donor with melanoma.

This chain joins TRBV11-1 and TRBJ2-1, with TRBD2 matching over 10 bases. This CDR3 contains 15 residues. With V trimmed by 1 base and J by 9 bases, 6 bases remained unmatched. Germline CDR1 is SGHAT and CDR2 is FQDESV (reference sequence). The CDR3 nucleotides read TGTGCCAGCAGCTTAGAGTTAGCGGGGGGTGTTGAGCAGTTCTTC. Amino acids: CASSLELAGGVEQFF.

In its sample, this clone ranks as medium-sized. This sequence joins TRBV7-2 and TRBJ2-7, with a weak D call TRBD1 (5 bases). The length of the CDR3 is 14 residues. Trimming stripped 2 bases from V and 3 bases from J, with 11 bases between. Germline loops: CDR1 SGHTA, CDR2 FQGNSA. This CDR3 is CASSLNAGHYEQYF. The CDR3 DNA sequence: TGTGCCAGCAGCTTAAACGCAGGACACTACGAGCAGTACTTC. The full variable domain, its missing parts supplied by reference TRBV7-2 and TRBJ2-7, is GAGVSQSPSNKVTEKGKDVELRCDPISGHTALYWYRQSLGQGLEFLIYFQGNSAPDKSGLPSDRFSAERTGGSVSTLTIQRTQQEDSAVYLCASSLNAGHYEQYFGPGTRLTVT.

The chain combines TRBV18 with TRBJ2-3; 7 bases fit TRBD2. The ends lost 3 bases at V and 0 bases at J; junction bases unmatched: 3. CDR1 is KGHSH and CDR2 is LQKENI in the germline V gene. The CDR3 runs 15 residues. The CDR3 sequence: CASSPRLASTDTQYF. CDR3 nucleotide sequence: TGTGCCAGCTCACCCAGACTAGCTAGCACAGATACGCAGTATTTT.

The chain employs TRBV9 and TRBJ2-5, with 13 positions matching TRBD2. This CDR3 spans 16 amino acids. Per germline, CDR1 SGDLS and CDR2 YYNGEE. With 3 bases clipped from V and 4 bases from J, the junction kept 6 bases outside the gene matches. The CDR3 spells CASSAGLAGVGETQYF. CDR3 DNA: TGTGCCAGCAGCGCTGGACTAGCGGGGGTTGGAGAGACCCAGTACTTC. The full variable domain, its missing parts supplied by reference TRBV9 and TRBJ2-5, is DSGVTQTPKHLITATGQRVTLRCSPRSGDLSVYWYQQSLDQGLQFLIQYYNGEERAKGNILERFSAQQFPDLHSELNLSSLELGDSALYFCASSAGLAGVGETQYFGPGTRLLVL.

This chain links TRBV4-3 with TRBJ1-3; no clear D gene. Germline values: CDR1 LGHNA, CDR2 YSLEER. V lost 0 bases and J lost 0, with 12 bases in between. The CDR3 consists of 17 residues. The CDR3 region is CASSQDLYTNSGNTIYF. For the CDR3, the DNA is TGCGCCAGCAGCCAAGATCTGTACACTAACTCTGGAAACACCATATATTTT.

The chain combines TRBV30 with TRBJ2-7; weak D call: TRBD2 (5 bases). Germline V lookup: CDR1 GTSNPN, CDR2 SVGIG (reference sequence). Deletions cut 6 bases from V and 7 bases from J, with 10 bases between. The CDR3 has 10 residues. CDR3 DNA: TGTGCCTGTACAACGGGAGAGCAGTACTTC. Translated: CACTTGEQYF.

V and J are TRBV28 and TRBJ2-3; no clear D. Germline V gene sequence: CDR1 MDHEN, CDR2 SYDVKM. The V and J ends lost 3 bases and 0 bases respectively, with 7 bases between them. The CDR3 has 14 amino acids. CDR3 loop: CASSFVRSTDTQYF. CDR3 nucleotides: TGTGCCAGCAGTTTCGTTAGGAGCACAGATACGCAGTATTTT. The variable domain in full, with the rest retrieved from reference TRBV28 and TRBJ2-3, is DVKVTQSSRYLVKRTGEKVFLECVQDMDHENMFWYRQDPGLGLRLIYFSYDVKMKEKGDIPEGYSVSREKKERFSLILESASTNQTSMYLCASSFVRSTDTQYFGPGTRLTVL.

This clone has only a few counts. This rearrangement joins TRBV7-2 to TRBJ1-2; TRBD1 aligns across 9 bases. Germline V gene data show CDR1 as SGHTA and CDR2 as FQGNSA. There are 14 residues in the CDR3. J lost 3 bases, V lost 5 bases, and 4 bases had no gene match. The CDR3 DNA is TGTGCCAGCAGCCCCGGACAGGGGCACTATGGCTACACCTTC. Translation gives CASSPGQGHYGYTF.

The chain is built from TRBV27 and TRBJ2-7; D is undetermined. Germline CDR1 reads MNHEY; CDR2 reads SMNVEV (reference sequence). The CDR3 loop spans 17 amino acids. V lost 6 bases, J lost 0 bases, and 21 bases lay in between. This chain's CDR3 is CASRAIQFILVSYEQYF. The CDR3 region has the DNA TGTGCCAGCAGGGCGATACAATTCATTCTCGTCTCCTACGAGCAGTACTTC.

This clone showed up many times. The genes are TRBV2 and TRBJ1-2, with 10 bases lining up with TRBD1. Germline V gene lookup returns CDR1 SNHLY and CDR2 FYNNEI. This CDR3 spans 18 amino acids. Trimming removed 2 bases from V and 0 bases from J; junction bases left unmatched: 9. In DNA, the CDR3 is TGTGCCAGCAGTGAAAGTAGGGACAGGGGCGACTCTAACTATGGCTACACCTTC. It encodes CASSESRDRGDSNYGYTF. Variable domain in full (rest from reference TRBV2 and TRBJ1-2): EPEVTQTPSHQVTQMGQEVILRCVPISNHLYFYWYRQILGQKVEFLVSFYNNEISEKSEIFDDQFSVERPDGSNFTLKIRSTKLEDSAMYFCASSESRDRGDSNYGYTFGSGTRLTVV.

This chain uses TRBV6-6 with TRBJ1-5; TRBD1 might be the D (6 bases). This CDR3 region has 15 residues. The germline CDR1 and CDR2 sequences are MNHNY and SVGAGI (reference sequence). The V gene lost 5 bases and the J gene lost 3 bases, with 14 bases spanning the gap. CDR3 in amino acids: CASSGPGGPNQPQHF. The DNA for the CDR3 is TGTGCCAGCAGTGGCCCGGGGGGGCCCAATCAGCCCCAGCATTTT.

This chain connects TRBV4-2 to TRBJ1-1, with TRBD1 as a possible D gene (5 bases). V was clipped by 0 bases and J by 6 bases, with 14 bases between them. This CDR3 is 15 amino acids long. The germline V gene encodes CDR1 LGHNA and CDR2 YNFKEQ. The CDR3 spells CASSQDVRGGAEAFF. The DNA for the CDR3 is TGTGCCAGCAGCCAAGATGTCCGGGGAGGGGCTGAAGCTTTCTTT.

The rearrangement uses TRBV6-1 and TRBJ1-2; 7 positions agree with TRBD1. The CDR3 totals 16 residues. Germline V gene sequence: CDR1 MNHNS, CDR2 SASEGT. The J segment lost 4 bases and the V segment lost 4 bases, leaving 12 bases of the junction unmatched. Written as DNA, the CDR3 is TGTGCCAGCAGTGGGGACAGAACACTTTTGCTCTATGGCTACACCTTC. This codes for CASSGDRTLLLYGYTF.

The J gene is TRBJ2-1, the V gene TRBV4-1, with TRBD2 matching over 7 bases. Germline V gene data show CDR1 as MGHRA and CDR2 as YSYEKL. The ends lost 4 bases at V and 2 bases at J; junction bases unmatched: 5. The CDR3 extends over 15 amino acids. The CDR3: CASSLSSGPYNEQFF. Written as DNA, the CDR3 is TGCGCCAGCAGCCTTAGTAGCGGGCCCTACAATGAGCAGTTCTTC.

The rearrangement links TRBV7-9 to TRBJ2-7, with D possibly TRBD2 on 7 matching bases. CDR1 and CDR2 from the germline V gene are SEHNR and FQNEAQ (reference sequence). The CDR3 has 16 amino acids. V lost 1 base and J lost 2, with 15 bases in between. The CDR3 DNA reads TGTGCCAGCAGCTTAGATTATACAGGGAGGGCCTACGAGCAGTACTTC. Protein: CASSLDYTGRAYEQYF.

The genes are TRBV6-1 and TRBJ2-7; no definite D call. Germline V gene lookup returns CDR1 MNHNS and CDR2 SASEGT. The CDR3 spans 12 residues. V lost 2 bases and J 2 bases, leaving 4 bases between the germline ends. The CDR3 spells CASSEPPYEQYF. In DNA, the CDR3 is TGTGCCAGCAGTGAACCCCCCTACGAGCAGTACTTC.

This clone was picked up a small number of times. The CDR3 loop reads CATRTGGYGYTF. In DNA form, the CDR3 reads TGTGCCACCAGGACAGGGGGCTATGGCTACACCTTC. V is TRBV27 and J is TRBJ1-2; 10 bases align to TRBD1. The germline CDR1 and CDR2 sequences are MNHEY and SMNVEV (reference sequence). The CDR3 totals 12 residues. With 10 bases clipped from V and 4 bases from J, the junction kept 3 bases outside the gene matches.

The chain is built from TRBV6-1 and TRBJ2-1, with D perhaps matching TRBD1 or TRBD2 (6 bases each). CDR3 length equals 17 residues. Germline lookup yields CDR1 MNHNS and CDR2 SASEGT. V was trimmed by 2 bases and J by 2 bases, leaving 16 bases between them. DNA for the CDR3: TGTGCCAGCAGTGAATACGGGGGCGCAGGAGCCTACAATGAGCAGTTCTTC. Translation: CASSEYGGAGAYNEQFF.

The rearrangement links TRBV19 to TRBJ1-6, with D maybe TRBD1 (5 bases). Trimming stripped 5 bases from V and 5 bases from J, with 13 bases between. Germline-derived CDR1 and CDR2 are LNHDA and SQIVND (reference sequence). The CDR3 consists of 15 residues. CDR3 protein: CASSGWDGDNSPLHF. The CDR3 coding sequence is TGTGCCAGTAGTGGGTGGGACGGAGATAATTCACCCCTCCACTTT.

The CDR3 loop is CASSRTPYGQGVMTEAFF. CDR3 in DNA: TGTGCCAGCAGTCGTACTCCCTATGGACAGGGGGTGATGACTGAAGCTTTCTTT. This chain connects TRBV7-3 to TRBJ1-1; 10 bases align to TRBD1. This CDR3 comprises 18 residues. V was clipped by 6 bases and J by 5 bases; unmatched bases: 18. Germline CDR1 is SGHTA and CDR2 is FQGTGA.

Sample share makes this clone medium-sized (0.01 to 0.1%). The V gene is TRBV10-2, the J gene TRBJ1-5; TRBD1 agrees at 12 bases. The germline V gene encodes CDR1 WSHSY and CDR2 SAAADI. This CDR3 comprises 19 residues. The V gene end was trimmed by 4 bases and the J gene end by 5 bases; junction bases not matched to a gene: 15. This CDR3 is CASSGFEGQGAVNYQPQHF. In nucleotides, the CDR3 is TGCGCCAGCAGTGGGTTCGAGGGACAGGGGGCCGTGAACTATCAGCCCCAGCATTTT.

This clone turned up a few times. The CDR3 region has the DNA TGCGCCAGCAGCTTGCGGACAGGAGTCGAGCAGTACTTC. It is translated as CASSLRTGVEQYF. The chain links TRBV5-1 to TRBJ2-7, with 7 bases that match TRBD1. Germline CDR1 is SGHRS and CDR2 is YFSETQ. V trimming: 1 base; J trimming: 6 bases; junction bases outside the gene matches: 4. This CDR3 contains 13 residues.

The V and J genes are TRBV4-1 and TRBJ2-5, with D perhaps matching TRBD1 (5 bases). Germline V lookup: CDR1 MGHRA, CDR2 YSYEKL. The CDR3 extends over 17 amino acids. V was pared by 0 bases and J by 1 base, with 15 bases between. The CDR3 DNA reads as TGCGCCAGCAGCCAAGATTGGGTAAAGGGGCTCCAAGAGACCCAGTACTTC. It specifies CASSQDWVKGLQETQYF.

This chain connects TRBV7-3 to TRBJ2-7, with TRBD2 matching over 9 bases. V was clipped by 5 bases and J by 3 bases; unmatched bases: 8. Per germline, CDR1 SGHTA and CDR2 FQGTGA. The CDR3 consists of 15 residues. Here the CDR3 reads CASSIDSGGYYEQYF. In DNA, the CDR3 is TGTGCCAGCAGCATAGACAGCGGGGGGTACTACGAGCAGTACTTC.

This clone occurred once. V gene TRBV5-6 combines with J gene TRBJ1-1, with 12 bases that match TRBD1. The V segment lost 3 bases and the J segment 3 bases; nucleotides outside the gene matches: 15. CDR1 and CDR2 (germline): SGHDT, YYEEEE. This CDR3 spans 19 amino acids. CDR3 region: CASSSYGLGTGGEDTEAFF. The CDR3 DNA reads TGTGCCAGCAGCTCATATGGCTTAGGGACAGGGGGCGAGGACACTGAAGCTTTCTTT.

J is TRBJ1-2 and V is TRBV5-4, with D possibly being TRBD1 (5 bases). The V end was cut by 4 bases, the J end by 8 bases, with 18 bases between. This CDR3 region has 14 residues. Germline values: CDR1 SGHNT, CDR2 YYREEE (reference sequence). The CDR3 is CASSLTGTAVGYTF. The CDR3 DNA is TGTGCCAGCAGCCTAACCGGGACCGCAGTGGGCTACACCTTC.

This clone was picked up a small number of times. V usage is TRBV30 and J usage is TRBJ2-7; no firm D call. The CDR3 has 13 amino acids. Germline assignment: CDR1 GTSNPN and CDR2 SVGIG (reference sequence). The V and J ends lost 0 bases and 5 bases respectively, with 11 bases between them. This chain's CDR3 is CAWSVLGSNEQYF. As DNA, the CDR3 is TGTGCCTGGAGTGTATTAGGGTCTAACGAGCAGTACTTC.

The rearrangement uses TRBV9 and TRBJ1-2; D not resolved. V shed 1 base and J shed 2 bases, with 6 bases lying between them. Germline CDR1 SGDLS, CDR2 YYNGEE. This CDR3 region has 13 residues. CDR3 nucleotide sequence: TGTGCCAGCAGCGTATCGGGGAACTATGGCTACACCTTC. Translated: CASSVSGNYGYTF.

The chain carries TRBV11-2 and TRBJ1-2; possibly TRBD1 for D (5 bases). Trimming stripped 5 bases from V and 0 bases from J, with 13 bases between. Looked up from germline, CDR1 is SGHAT and CDR2 is FQNNGV. CDR3 size: 15 residues. The chain's CDR3 is CASSPTSGTNYGYTF. The DNA of the CDR3 is TGTGCCAGCAGCCCTACGTCAGGGACTAACTATGGCTACACCTTC.

The gene calls are TRBV25-1 and TRBJ1-2; 8 bases are a match to TRBD1. The V gene end was trimmed by 3 bases and the J gene end by 4 bases; junction bases not matched to a gene: 4. CDR3 size: 14 residues. Germline V gene sequence: CDR1 MGHDK, CDR2 SYGVNS. The CDR3 DNA is TGTGCCAGCAGTGACCGGGACAGGTTCTATGGCTACACCTTC. Translating gives CASSDRDRFYGYTF.